These T cell receptor beta chains were read from a single sample in a study of blood T cell repertoires in COVID-19. TCRdb's copy holds only in-frame clones and misses some; the assay was immunoSEQ multiplex PCR. The sample yields 250,000 to 300,000 clones, roughly nine tenths seen once. Sequencing was done on a sample of peripheral blood. The receptor source for this set is a man between 18 and 35 years old with active or convalescent COVID-19. The CDR3 runs from the conserved cysteine through the conserved F or W. The D gene is left open where the match is weak.

D gene: TRBD1; V gene: TRBV28; J gene: TRBJ1-2; CDR3 protein: CASTEGTVYLYGGYTF
D gene: -; V gene: TRBV15; J gene: TRBJ1-5; CDR3 protein: CATSRPPNQPQHF
D gene: -; V gene: TRBV7-6; J gene: TRBJ1-2; CDR3 protein: CASSLVSSRSPYGYTF
D gene: -; V gene: TRBV11-2; J gene: TRBJ2-3; CDR3 protein: CASSLRRNPSTDTQYF
D gene: -; V gene: TRBV7-9; J gene: TRBJ1-1; CDR3 protein: CASSLIGGATEAFF
D gene: -; V gene: TRBV7-9; J gene: TRBJ1-6; CDR3 protein: CASSPTAGNYNSPLHF
D gene: TRBD2; V gene: TRBV7-3; J gene: TRBJ2-1; CDR3 protein: CASSPPGLAGGVWQFF
D gene: -; V gene: TRBV7-2; J gene: TRBJ1-1; CDR3 protein: CASSLVSYLNTEAFF
D gene: -; V gene: TRBV11-1; J gene: TRBJ2-1; CDR3 protein: CASSLANGNDEQFF
D gene: TRBD2; V gene: TRBV4-3; J gene: TRBJ2-5; CDR3 protein: CASSQEPVFRAGDWETQYF
D gene: -; V gene: TRBV7-9; J gene: TRBJ2-5; CDR3 protein: CASSTLEETQYF
D gene: TRBD2; V gene: TRBV19; J gene: TRBJ2-1; CDR3 protein: CASAPRTRDNEQFF
D gene: -; V gene: TRBV2; J gene: TRBJ2-1; CDR3 protein: CASWGGGGEQFF
D gene: -; V gene: TRBV20-1; J gene: TRBJ2-1; CDR3 protein: CSASYALSYNEQFF
D gene: TRBD1; V gene: TRBV24-1; J gene: TRBJ1-2; CDR3 protein: CATSDSGQVNGYTF
D gene: TRBD1; V gene: TRBV19; J gene: TRBJ1-5; CDR3 protein: CASSTDRAQFPQHF
D gene: TRBD1; V gene: TRBV27; J gene: TRBJ1-1; CDR3 protein: CASSFLTGLDTEAFF
D gene: TRBD1; V gene: TRBV28; J gene: TRBJ1-2; CDR3 protein: CASSTAGTGINYGYTF
D gene: -; V gene: TRBV9; J gene: TRBJ2-3; CDR3 protein: CASSVAPDTQYF
D gene: TRBD2; V gene: TRBV14; J gene: TRBJ2-5; CDR3 protein: CASSQVSGGTQYF
D gene: TRBD1; V gene: TRBV28; J gene: TRBJ1-2; CDR3 protein: CASSLDLDRGSHGYTF
D gene: -; V gene: TRBV11-1; J gene: TRBJ2-7; CDR3 protein: CASSSHRDYEQYF
D gene: -; V gene: TRBV10-1; J gene: TRBJ1-6; CDR3 protein: CARKYSGVSFLFYSPLHF
D gene: -; V gene: TRBV6-2/TRBV6-3; J gene: TRBJ1-1; CDR3 protein: CASSRISTTQAFF
D gene: -; V gene: TRBV9; J gene: TRBJ1-3; CDR3 protein: CASSVNGNTIYF
D gene: -; V gene: TRBV30; J gene: TRBJ2-5; CDR3 protein: CAWSPGWEETQYF
D gene: TRBD1; V gene: TRBV19; J gene: TRBJ1-4; CDR3 protein: CASTRTGGEKLFF
D gene: -; V gene: TRBV4-1; J gene: TRBJ2-1; CDR3 protein: CASSHFGPGGNEQFF
D gene: TRBD1; V gene: TRBV27; J gene: TRBJ1-2; CDR3 protein: CASGLTGGGGYTF
D gene: -; V gene: TRBV3-1/TRBV3-2; J gene: TRBJ2-3; CDR3 protein: CASEGLQGSTDTQYF
D gene: -; V gene: TRBV5-5; J gene: TRBJ2-3; CDR3 protein: CASSLAPDSLTQYF
D gene: TRBD2; V gene: TRBV5-5; J gene: TRBJ2-1; CDR3 protein: CASSLPGLADNEQFF
D gene: TRBD2; V gene: TRBV19; J gene: TRBJ2-3; CDR3 protein: CASSIRPRLAGESDTQYF
D gene: -; V gene: TRBV29-1; J gene: TRBJ2-3; CDR3 protein: CSARGGDPFTDTQYF
D gene: -; V gene: TRBV5-1; J gene: TRBJ2-1; CDR3 protein: CASSLYVDTDEQFF
D gene: -; V gene: TRBV27; J gene: TRBJ1-6; CDR3 protein: CASSLILKNSPLHF
D gene: TRBD2; V gene: TRBV6-4; J gene: TRBJ2-2; CDR3 protein: CASSGDYATGELFF
D gene: -; V gene: TRBV3-1/TRBV3-2; J gene: TRBJ2-4; CDR3 protein: CASSHEEGNIQYF
D gene: TRBD2; V gene: TRBV7-6; J gene: TRBJ2-1; CDR3 protein: CASSLKMPGLAGGKPYNEQFF
D gene: -; V gene: TRBV19; J gene: TRBJ1-5; CDR3 protein: CASSPKDTNQPQHF
D gene: -; V gene: TRBV27; J gene: TRBJ1-3; CDR3 protein: CASKRVTGNTIYF
D gene: TRBD1; V gene: TRBV6-6; J gene: TRBJ1-1; CDR3 protein: CASSYFAGGTEAFF
D gene: -; V gene: TRBV5-1; J gene: TRBJ2-3; CDR3 protein: CASSPEGKFTDTQYF
D gene: -; V gene: TRBV19; J gene: TRBJ1-2; CDR3 protein: CASSIDITPVYGYTF
D gene: -; V gene: TRBV28; J gene: TRBJ1-2; CDR3 protein: CASSLSIYGYTF
D gene: -; V gene: TRBV9; J gene: TRBJ1-6; CDR3 protein: CASSVSGKNSPLHF
D gene: TRBD2; V gene: TRBV7-3; J gene: TRBJ2-1; CDR3 protein: CASSFGTRYNEQFF
D gene: -; V gene: TRBV6-6; J gene: TRBJ1-2; CDR3 protein: CASSYPEGGGSYGYTF
D gene: TRBD2; V gene: TRBV3-1/TRBV3-2; J gene: TRBJ2-1; CDR3 protein: CASSRTKRTSGCEQFF
D gene: -; V gene: TRBV28; J gene: TRBJ1-4; CDR3 protein: CASRLSNVRPRPKRTNEKLFF
D gene: TRBD1; V gene: TRBV30; J gene: TRBJ1-2; CDR3 protein: CAWRLQGAGGYTF
D gene: TRBD2; V gene: TRBV19; J gene: TRBJ2-2; CDR3 protein: CASSMGLALVGELFF
D gene: TRBD2; V gene: TRBV10-3; J gene: TRBJ2-2; CDR3 protein: CAISGASGDSTGELFF
D gene: -; V gene: TRBV11-2; J gene: TRBJ2-5; CDR3 protein: CASRPGRAEETQYF
D gene: TRBD2; V gene: TRBV3-1/TRBV3-2; J gene: TRBJ2-3; CDR3 protein: CASSQLAGEDTQYF
D gene: -; V gene: TRBV11-3; J gene: TRBJ2-3; CDR3 protein: CASRGDTDTQYF
D gene: -; V gene: TRBV3-1/TRBV3-2; J gene: TRBJ2-7; CDR3 protein: CASSQHTQGNEQYF